This TCR beta chain stems from a study of shared clonotypes between healthy human individuals. Study-wide context: Each donor had three CD4 naive, three CD4 memory, two CD8 naive and one CD8 memory plate.

Findings of the study overall: Inspection by rarefaction showed sorted-subset sequencing to be incomplete despite large depth.

This clone was counted a single time. No antigen is known for it. Method: immunoSEQ multiplex PCR; TCRdb's copy keeps in-frame clones and lacks some. The sample comprises 2 million to 2.5 million clones, 93% of which are singletons, and about 0.39% rests with the top ten. Sequences were obtained from naive CD4+ T cells from PBMCs. As for subset: CD45RA+ positively selected. The TCR was taken from a man younger than 35 in good health. Some clones in this sample may be carry-over from other donors' samples.

The CDR3 loop is CASSLFQGNTEAFF. The CDR3 DNA reads TGTGCCAGCAGTTTATTCCAGGGGAACACTGAAGCTTTCTTT. The chain recombines TRBV27 with TRBJ1-1; tentative D call: TRBD1 (5 bases). From germline, CDR1 is MNHEY and CDR2 SMNVEV (reference sequence). This CDR3 is 14 amino acids long. Deletions cut 1 base from V and 1 base from J, with 7 bases between.